Listed here are 21 T cell receptor beta chains from one sample, sequenced in a study of PD-L1 blockade in urothelial cancer. Some clones are missing from TCRdb's copy, which holds only in-frame ones; the method was immunoSEQ multiplex PCR. The sample holds approximately 51,000 clones; approximately 84% are singletons and the top ten take roughly 17%. The sequences come from PBMCs, collected around atezolizumab (anti-PD-L1) treatment. The source is a man aged 55 to 70 with urothelial cancer.

V usage is TRBV5-4 and J usage is TRBJ1-4; D gene unclear. Germline assignment: CDR1 SGHNT and CDR2 YYREEE (reference sequence). V shed 4 bases and J shed 8 bases, with 18 bases lying between them. The CDR3 runs 15 residues. DNA for the CDR3: TGTGCCAGCAGCGGAACAGATATAATGAACGAAAAACTGTTTTTT. It specifies CASSGTDIMNEKLFF.

The V call is TRBV6-5, the J call TRBJ1-5; a weak D match, TRBD1 (5 bases). Trimming shortened V by 6 bases and J by 3 bases, and 9 bases separated the two germline ends. The germline gives CDR1 MNHEY, CDR2 SVGAGI. This CDR3 has 13 amino acids. CDR3 nucleotide sequence: TGTGCCAGCAGAGACAGTGCCAATCAGCCCCAGCATTTT. Translation: CASRDSANQPQHF.

The chain carries TRBV7-6 and TRBJ2-7; 8 nucleotides align to TRBD2. The germline gives CDR1 SGHVS, CDR2 FNYEAQ. With 4 bases clipped from V and 6 bases from J, the junction kept 14 bases outside the gene matches. The CDR3 contains 16 residues. Here the CDR3 reads CASSSEPVSGIGEQYF. CDR3 coding DNA: TGTGCCAGCAGCTCCGAGCCCGTTAGCGGGATCGGCGAGCAGTACTTC.

The chain links TRBV30 to TRBJ1-1; TRBD1 agrees at 7 bases. The CDR3 consists of 14 residues. Germline V gives CDR1 GTSNPN, CDR2 SVGIG (reference sequence). Germline trimming cut 0 bases from V and 5 bases from J; bases unmatched to any gene: 6. The CDR3 protein is CAWSVQDRWTEAFF. The CDR3 DNA follows: TGTGCCTGGAGTGTACAGGACAGGTGGACTGAAGCTTTCTTT.

J is TRBJ1-2 and V is TRBV7-8; D uncertain. CDR3 length equals 18 residues. In germline, CDR1 is SGHVS, CDR2 FQNEAQ. V was trimmed by 1 base and J by 0 bases, leaving 18 bases between them. The DNA for the CDR3 is TGTGCCAGCAGCTTAGAGGGCTATCCGGGGATCCCTAACTATGGCTACACCTTC. Amino acid sequence: CASSLEGYPGIPNYGYTF.

The chain recombines TRBV30 with TRBJ2-3, with TRBD2 identical over 8 bases. The CDR3 has 19 amino acids. V was clipped by 4 bases and J by 2 bases; unmatched bases: 20. Germline lookup yields CDR1 GTSNPN and CDR2 SVGIG (reference sequence). CDR3 region: CAWKPKDSGVRSLTDTQYF. CDR3 DNA sequence: TGTGCCTGGAAACCGAAGGATAGCGGGGTCCGAAGCCTCACAGATACGCAGTATTTT.

The rearrangement uses TRBV19 and TRBJ2-3; the D gene is possibly TRBD2 (6 bases). The CDR3 totals 15 residues. The V gene lost 4 bases and the J gene lost 2 bases, with 13 bases spanning the gap. Per germline, CDR1 LNHDA and CDR2 SQIVND (reference sequence). The CDR3 nucleotides are TGTGCCAGTAGTACGGGGGTTGGGATCACAGATACGCAGTATTTT. Translating gives CASSTGVGITDTQYF.

CDR3 protein: CASSLGVRGRNEQYF. The CDR3 DNA reads as TGTGCCAGCAGCTTAGGTGTCAGGGGGAGAAACGAGCAGTACTTC. The chain combines TRBV7-8 with TRBJ2-7, with 7 nucleotides matching TRBD1. J was trimmed by 5 bases and V by 1 base; bases with no gene match: 8. From germline, CDR1 is SGHVS and CDR2 FQNEAQ. This CDR3 contains 15 residues.

The rearrangement links TRBV11-2 to TRBJ2-3; 11 nucleotides line up with TRBD1. The CDR3 totals 15 residues. The germline V gene encodes CDR1 SGHAT and CDR2 FQNNGV. After removal of 4 bases from V and 4 bases from J, the junction contained 4 bases not matched to a gene. The CDR3 sequence is CASSYRTGGPDTQYF. The CDR3, as DNA: TGTGCCAGCAGCTACCGGACAGGGGGCCCAGATACGCAGTATTTT.

The CDR3 DNA follows: TGTGCCAGCAGCCAGGATCTCGGACTGTACAATGAGCAGTTCTTC. The encoded protein is CASSQDLGLYNEQFF. V is TRBV11-3 and J is TRBJ2-1; D perhaps matches TRBD2 (5 bases). The germline CDR1 and CDR2 sequences are SGHNT and YENEEA. Between the trimmed V and J ends, which lost 5 bases and 4 bases, there was a span of 15 bases. CDR3 size: 15 residues.

The chain has TRBV7-8 and TRBJ2-1; 7 positions match TRBD2. Trimming removed 5 bases from V and 5 bases from J; junction bases left unmatched: 6. The CDR3 sequence is 14 residues long. Germline assignment: CDR1 SGHVS and CDR2 FQNEAQ. Written as DNA, the CDR3 is TGTGCCAGCAGCCGGGCTAGCGGACACAATGAGCAGTTCTTC. Translation: CASSRASGHNEQFF.

This clone has only one observation. The rearrangement links TRBV7-9 to TRBJ2-2, with D possibly matching TRBD2 (5 bases). Germline V gives CDR1 SEHNR, CDR2 FQNEAQ (reference sequence). V shed 3 bases and J shed 4 bases, with 9 bases lying between them. This CDR3 spans 14 amino acids. The CDR3 DNA follows: TGTGCCAGCAGCTTTCGGGAAATCACCGGGGAGCTGTTTTTT. Its protein product is CASSFREITGELFF.

This chain joins TRBV7-3 and TRBJ2-2; 9 bases match TRBD1. The CDR3 has 17 amino acids. The ends lost 5 bases at V and 1 base at J; junction bases unmatched: 8. Germline V CDR1 and CDR2: SGHTA, FQGTGA. The CDR3 reads CASSLLPGQGNTGELFF. The CDR3 DNA sequence: TGTGCCAGCAGCCTGCTTCCGGGACAGGGGAACACCGGGGAGCTGTTTTTT.

The chain employs TRBV19 and TRBJ1-4; D unresolved. The CDR3 runs to 14 residues. V was clipped by 3 bases and J by 6 bases, with 11 bases between them. The germline V gene has CDR1 LNHDA and CDR2 SQIVND (reference sequence). For the CDR3, the DNA is TGTGCCAGTAGTATCCAGGCCGATTATGAAAAACTGTTTTTT. Translating it yields CASSIQADYEKLFF.

V gene TRBV5-1 combines with J gene TRBJ1-5; no reliable D call. The CDR3 has 15 amino acids. Trimming took 4 bases from V and 0 from J, leaving 11 bases between them. CDR1 SGHRS and CDR2 YFSETQ come from the germline V gene. Here the CDR3 reads CASSPSSNSNQPQHF. The CDR3 region has the DNA TGCGCCAGCAGCCCCTCAAGCAATAGCAATCAGCCCCAGCATTTT. Filled out from reference TRBV5-1 and TRBJ1-5, the complete variable domain reads KAGVTQTPRYLIKTRGQQVTLSCSPISGHRSVSWYQQTPGQGLQFLFEYFSETQRNKGNFPGRFSGRQFSNSRSEMNVSTLELGDSALYLCASSPSSNSNQPQHFGDGTRLSIL.

In regard to this clone: The identical CDR3 is also encoded by other nucleotide sequences in the sample. The J gene is TRBJ2-7, the V gene TRBV7-8, with a tentative D call TRBD1 (6 bases). The CDR3 spans 15 residues. Per the germline V gene, CDR1 is SGHVS and CDR2 is FQNEAQ. The V end lost 4 bases, the J end lost 0 bases, and 13 bases lay between the germline ends. CDR3 bases: TGTGCCAGCAGCTCCAGGGGCCGGAGCTCCTACGAGCAGTACTTC. Its protein product is CASSSRGRSSYEQYF.

The J gene is TRBJ2-7, the V gene TRBV30, with TRBD2 matching 8 bases. V lost 0 bases, J lost 4 bases, and 5 bases stayed unmatched. CDR1 is GTSNPN, CDR2 SVGIG, per germline (reference sequence). The CDR3 has 14 amino acids. CDR3: CAWSVGRGWYEQYF. As DNA, the CDR3 is TGTGCCTGGAGTGTCGGGAGGGGTTGGTACGAGCAGTACTTC.

This clone was observed once. This rearrangement joins TRBV7-8 to TRBJ2-1; TRBD2 might be the D (8 bases). Germline loops: CDR1 SGHVS, CDR2 FQNEAQ. V shed 0 bases and J shed 4 bases, with 28 bases lying between them. The CDR3 loop spans 21 amino acids. The chain's CDR3 is CASSLANRAGGGGRTYNEQFF. In DNA form, the CDR3 reads TGTGCCAGCAGCTTAGCGAACCGGGCAGGGGGGGGCGGGAGGACATACAATGAGCAGTTCTTC. The full variable domain, with the rest looked up from reference TRBV7-8 and TRBJ2-1, is GAGVSQSPRYKVAKRGQDVALRCDPISGHVSLFWYQQALGQGPEFLTYFQNEAQLDKSGLPSDRFFAERPEGSVSTLKIQRTQQEDSAVYLCASSLANRAGGGGRTYNEQFFGPGTRLTVL.

This chain connects TRBV18 to TRBJ2-7; TRBD1 matches 9 bases. CDR3 length equals 14 residues. The ends lost 3 bases at V and 2 bases at J; junction bases unmatched: 2. The germline CDR1 and CDR2 sequences are KGHSH and LQKENI. CDR3 amino acids: CASSPGQGPYEQYF. In nucleotides, the CDR3 is TGTGCCAGCTCACCGGGACAGGGCCCCTACGAGCAGTACTTC.

This clone was counted a single time. The chain uses TRBV19 and TRBJ2-3; possible D gene TRBD1, 5 bases. CDR1 LNHDA and CDR2 SQIVND come from the germline V gene (reference sequence). The V end was cut by 5 bases, the J end by 1 base, with 16 bases between. There are 16 residues in the CDR3. CDR3 amino acids: CASSSAAGSGTDTQYF. CDR3 sequence (DNA): TGTGCCAGTAGTTCTGCAGCAGGGTCTGGCACAGATACGCAGTATTTT.

This chain connects TRBV5-6 to TRBJ1-1; D remains unclear. Germline assignment: CDR1 SGHDT and CDR2 YYEEEE. The CDR3 covers 14 residues. Trimming left V 0 bases short and J 0 bases short, with 6 bases between. CDR3 DNA: TGTGCCAGCAGCTTGGGACATTTGAACACTGAAGCTTTCTTT. It specifies CASSLGHLNTEAFF.